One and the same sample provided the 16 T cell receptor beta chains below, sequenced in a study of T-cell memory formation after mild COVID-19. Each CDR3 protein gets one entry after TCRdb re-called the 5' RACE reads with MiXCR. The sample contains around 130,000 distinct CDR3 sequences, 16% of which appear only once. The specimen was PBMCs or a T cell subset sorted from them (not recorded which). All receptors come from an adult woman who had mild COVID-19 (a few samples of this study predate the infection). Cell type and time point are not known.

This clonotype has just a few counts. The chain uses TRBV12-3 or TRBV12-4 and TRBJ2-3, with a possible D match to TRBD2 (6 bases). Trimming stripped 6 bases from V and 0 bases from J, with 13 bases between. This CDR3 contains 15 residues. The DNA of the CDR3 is TGTGCCAGCAGGTCGGGAGTCTCGAGCACAGATACGCAGTATTTT. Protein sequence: CASRSGVSSTDTQYF.

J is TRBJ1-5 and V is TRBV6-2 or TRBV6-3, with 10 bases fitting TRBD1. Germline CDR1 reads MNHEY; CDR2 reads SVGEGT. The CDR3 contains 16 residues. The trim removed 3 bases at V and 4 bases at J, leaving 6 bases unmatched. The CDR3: CASSYGGQGQNQPQHF. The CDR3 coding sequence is TGTGCCAGCAGTTATGGGGGACAGGGGCAAAATCAGCCCCAGCATTTT.

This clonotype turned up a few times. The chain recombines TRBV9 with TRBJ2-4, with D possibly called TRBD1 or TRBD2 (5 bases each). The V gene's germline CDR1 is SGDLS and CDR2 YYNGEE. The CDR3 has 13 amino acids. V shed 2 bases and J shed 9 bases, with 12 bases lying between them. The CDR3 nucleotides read TGTGCCAGCAGCGTCGACGAGGGGAGCATTCAGTACTTC. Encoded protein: CASSVDEGSIQYF. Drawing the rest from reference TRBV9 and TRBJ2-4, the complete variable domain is DSGVTQTPKHLITATGQRVTLRCSPRSGDLSVYWYQQSLDQGLQFLIQYYNGEERAKGNILERFSAQQFPDLHSELNLSSLELGDSALYFCASSVDEGSIQYFGAGTRLSVL.

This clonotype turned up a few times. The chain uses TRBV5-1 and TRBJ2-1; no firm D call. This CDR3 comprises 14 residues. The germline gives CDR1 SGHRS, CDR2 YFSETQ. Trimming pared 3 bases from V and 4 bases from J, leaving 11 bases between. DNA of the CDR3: TGCGCCAGCAGCTGGGCCAGTTCATACAATGAGCAGTTCTTC. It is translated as CASSWASSYNEQFF.

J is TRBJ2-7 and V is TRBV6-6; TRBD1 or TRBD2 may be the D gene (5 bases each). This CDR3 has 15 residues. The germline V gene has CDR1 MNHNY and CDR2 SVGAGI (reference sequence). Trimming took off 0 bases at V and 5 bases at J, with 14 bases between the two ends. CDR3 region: CASSYSRDLGNEQYF. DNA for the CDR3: TGTGCCAGCAGTTACTCGAGGGACCTTGGGAACGAGCAGTACTTC.

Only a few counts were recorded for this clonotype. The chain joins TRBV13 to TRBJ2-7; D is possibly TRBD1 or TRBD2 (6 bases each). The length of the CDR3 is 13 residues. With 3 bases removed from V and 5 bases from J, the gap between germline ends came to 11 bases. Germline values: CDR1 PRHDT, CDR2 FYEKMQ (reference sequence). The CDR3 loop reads CASSFRGGDEQYF. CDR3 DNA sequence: TGTGCCAGCAGCTTCAGGGGCGGGGACGAGCAGTACTTC. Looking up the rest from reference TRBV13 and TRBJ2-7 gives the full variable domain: AAGVIQSPRHLIKEKRETATLKCYPIPRHDTVYWYQQGPGQDPQFLISFYEKMQSDKGSIPDRFSAQQFSDYHSELNMSSLELGDSALYFCASSFRGGDEQYFGPGTRLTVT.

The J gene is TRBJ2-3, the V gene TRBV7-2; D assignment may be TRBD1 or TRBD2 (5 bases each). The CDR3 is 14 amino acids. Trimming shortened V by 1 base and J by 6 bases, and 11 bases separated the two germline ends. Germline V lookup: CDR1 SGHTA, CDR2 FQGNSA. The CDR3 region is CASSLGWGKDTQYF. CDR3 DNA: TGTGCCAGCAGCTTAGGGTGGGGGAAGGATACGCAGTATTTT.

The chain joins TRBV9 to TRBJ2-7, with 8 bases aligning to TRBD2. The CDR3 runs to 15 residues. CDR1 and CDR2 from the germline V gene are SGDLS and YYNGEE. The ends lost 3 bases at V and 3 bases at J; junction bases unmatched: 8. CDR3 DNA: TGTGCCAGCAGCGAACGAGCGGGGGCGGACTACGAGCAGTACTTC. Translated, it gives CASSERAGADYEQYF.

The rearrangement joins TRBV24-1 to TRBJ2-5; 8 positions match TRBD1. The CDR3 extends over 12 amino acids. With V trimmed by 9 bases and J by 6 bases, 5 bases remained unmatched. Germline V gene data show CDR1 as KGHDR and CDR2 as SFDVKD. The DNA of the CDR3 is TGTGCCACCGGACAGGGTGGGAAGACCCAGTACTTC. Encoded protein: CATGQGGKTQYF.

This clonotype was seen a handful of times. The CDR3 protein is CASSQSGRSPGNEQFF. CDR3 bases: TGCGCCAGCAGCCAAAGCGGGAGGTCCCCCGGTAATGAGCAGTTCTTC. The rearrangement joins TRBV4-3 to TRBJ2-1, with 9 positions matching TRBD2. The CDR3 sequence is 16 residues long. The V gene end was trimmed by 2 bases and the J gene end by 7 bases; junction bases not matched to a gene: 9. The germline V gene encodes CDR1 LGHNA and CDR2 YSLEER.

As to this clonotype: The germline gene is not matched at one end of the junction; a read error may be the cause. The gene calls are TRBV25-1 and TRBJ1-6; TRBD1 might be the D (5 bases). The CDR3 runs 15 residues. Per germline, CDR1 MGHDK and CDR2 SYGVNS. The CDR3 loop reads CASSETAGFVSPLHF. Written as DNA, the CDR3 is TGTGCCAGCAGTGAAACCGCAGGGTTCGTTTCACCACTCCACTTT.

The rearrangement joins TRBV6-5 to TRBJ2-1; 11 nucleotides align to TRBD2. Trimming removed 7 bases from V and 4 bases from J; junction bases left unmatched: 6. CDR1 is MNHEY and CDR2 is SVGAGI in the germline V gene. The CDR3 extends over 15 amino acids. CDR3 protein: CASIAGGPRYNEQFF. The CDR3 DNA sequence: TGTGCCAGCATAGCGGGGGGGCCTCGTTACAATGAGCAGTTCTTC.

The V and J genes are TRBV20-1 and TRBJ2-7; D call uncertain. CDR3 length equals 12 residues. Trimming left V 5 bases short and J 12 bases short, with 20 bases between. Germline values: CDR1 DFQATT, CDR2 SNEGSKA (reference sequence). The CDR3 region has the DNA TGCAGTGCTCCCTGGGCCACCCGAGAATTGTACTTC. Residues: CSAPWATRELYF.

CDR3 loop: CASTDQTGELFF. The CDR3 coding sequence is TGTGCCAGCACCGACCAAACCGGGGAGCTGTTTTTT. The rearrangement joins TRBV12-3 or TRBV12-4 to TRBJ2-2; D is unresolved. The CDR3 has 12 amino acids. The V end was cut by 7 bases, the J end by 5 bases, with 8 bases between.

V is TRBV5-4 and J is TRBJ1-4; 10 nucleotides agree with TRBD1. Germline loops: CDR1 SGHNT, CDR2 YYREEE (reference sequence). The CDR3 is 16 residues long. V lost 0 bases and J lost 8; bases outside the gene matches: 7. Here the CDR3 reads CASSLGQGAFDEKLFF. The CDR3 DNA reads TGTGCCAGCAGCTTGGGACAGGGGGCTTTCGACGAAAAACTGTTTTTT.

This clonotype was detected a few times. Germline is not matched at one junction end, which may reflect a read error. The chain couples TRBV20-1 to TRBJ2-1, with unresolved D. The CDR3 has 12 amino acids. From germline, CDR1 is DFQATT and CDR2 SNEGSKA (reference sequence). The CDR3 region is CSAGEVMNEQFF. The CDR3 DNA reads TGCAGTGCTGGAGAGGTCATGAATGAGCAGTTCTTC.